This TCR beta chain was recovered during a study of response to subunit inactivated influenza vaccine. General observations from the study: A suggestion made by the authors is that each seasonal influenza vaccination recruits few new T cells.

This clonotype showed up many times. The antigen is unknown. The germline gives CDR1 LGHNA, CDR2 YNFKEQ. The CDR3 extends over 15 amino acids. Between the trimmed V and J ends, which lost 0 bases and 2 bases, there was a span of 8 bases. TCRdb reprocessed the RT-PCR reads with MiXCR, giving one entry per CDR3 protein. The repertoire holds roughly 790,000 distinct CDR3 sequences, with 20% to 25% as singletons. Sequences were derived from PBMCs from blood, sampled more than 4 days after vaccination. V usage is TRBV4-2 and J usage is TRBJ2-1; D possibly corresponds to TRBD1 (5 bases). This TCR came from a man in his fifties or sixties who received an inactivated influenza vaccine. As DNA, the CDR3 is TGTGCCAGCAGCCAAGATGGGGCCACCTACAATGAGCAGTTCTTC. This gives the protein CASSQDGATYNEQFF.